Below, one T cell receptor beta chain is given with its context. What it binds is not known. The data derive from a study of T cell responses to AZD1222 COVID-19 vaccine. Broader study findings: Rises in breadth and depth of Spike-specific TCRs came after two AZD1222 doses.

Assay used: immunoSEQ multiplex PCR; TCRdb lists only in-frame clones, some missing. The table lists 120,000 to 150,000 clones, approximately 89% of them singletons, with roughly 1.7% in the top ten. V lost 5 bases to trimming and J lost 8 bases, with 9 bases between them. The CDR3 has 12 residues. Per the germline V gene, CDR1 is SGHTA and CDR2 is FQGNSA. The V call is TRBV7-2, the J call TRBJ1-4; the D gene is possibly TRBD1 (5 bases). The sample here was peripheral blood, taken 28 days after the second AZD1222 dose. This clonotype was sampled from an adult who received the AZD1222 COVID-19 vaccine. CDR3 amino acids: CASSKAGEKLFF. The DNA for the CDR3 is TGTGCCAGCAGCAAAGCAGGGGAAAAACTGTTTTTT. Using reference TRBV7-2 and TRBJ1-4 for the parts outside the CDR3, the full variable domain is GAGVSQSPSNKVTEKGKDVELRCDPISGHTALYWYRQSLGQGLEFLIYFQGNSAPDKSGLPSDRFSAERTGGSVSTLTIQRTQQEDSAVYLCASSKAGEKLFFGSGTQLSVL.